Sequencing of this TCR beta chain was carried out in a study of T cells in Graves' hyperthyroidism and ophthalmopathy. About the research overall: The initial diagnosis was the point when peripheral blood was collected, ahead of any treatment.

CDR3 length: 16 amino acids. The ends were cut back, 2 bases at V and 10 bases at J, with 18 bases in the middle. Amplification of TCR beta CDR3 regions was performed using RNA transcripts as template. HTBI primers were employed in a first-round RT-PCR of the TCR CDR3. TCRdb re-called the multiplex PCR reads through MiXCR, storing one row per CDR3 protein. This sample yields about 480,000 distinct CDR3 sequences, of which around 22% are seen a single time; approximately 10% belongs to the top ten. Diagnoses rested on clinical symptoms, serum thyroxine and TRAb, thyroid ultrasound and orbital computed tomography. This clonotype showed up just a few times.

V and J are TRBV12-3 or TRBV12-4 and TRBJ1-6; D may be TRBD1 (6 bases). The sequencing sample was made of blood. This TCR derives from a woman aged 25 to 39 with Graves' ophthalmopathy. In DNA form, the CDR3 reads TGTGCCAGCAGTTTACAGGGGATTGGAGGGCTCTCACCCCTCCACTTT. Translated: CASSLQGIGGLSPLHF.